A single sample gave rise to the 5 T cell receptor beta chains below, sequenced in a study of shared clonotypes between healthy human individuals. Only in-frame clones appear in the TCRdb table, and some are missing; sequencing was by immunoSEQ multiplex PCR. The sample shows 2,100,000 or so clones, roughly 95% of them seen only once. Sequencing was done on a sample of naive CD4+ T cells sorted from blood. Subset reported: CD45RA+ positively selected. Receptors were obtained from a man between 18 and 35 years old in good health.

This clone was counted between two and nine times. The rearrangement joins TRBV20-1 to TRBJ2-4; D unresolved. The CDR3 contains 11 residues. V was pared by 3 bases and J by 7 bases, with 7 bases between. Per germline, CDR1 DFQATT and CDR2 SNEGSKA (reference sequence). The CDR3 nucleotides read TGCAGTGCTAGTTGGGCTAACATTCAGTACTTC. It encodes CSASWANIQYF.

The chain couples TRBV6-5 to TRBJ1-6; D may be TRBD1 (5 bases). Germline-derived CDR1 and CDR2 are MNHEY and SVGAGI. The CDR3 totals 14 residues. Trimming stripped 7 bases from V and 3 bases from J, with 10 bases between. DNA for the CDR3: TGTGCCAGCACCCGACAGTTCTATAATTCACCCCTCCACTTT. Its protein product is CASTRQFYNSPLHF.

DNA for the CDR3: TGTGCCAGCAGCTTTATTCTCCCGGGACAGGGCCTGGAAACCCAGTACTTC. It translates to CASSFILPGQGLETQYF. The chain couples TRBV5-6 to TRBJ2-5; 9 bases fit TRBD1. V was clipped by 2 bases and J by 8 bases; unmatched bases: 16. Germline CDR1 SGHDT, CDR2 YYEEEE. The CDR3 runs 17 residues.

The CDR3 loop reads CAWRRGGQAYEQYF. The CDR3 DNA is TGTGCCTGGAGGCGGGGGGGACAGGCCTACGAGCAGTACTTC. The chain carries TRBV30 and TRBJ2-7, with D maybe TRBD2 (9 bases). V was pared by 3 bases and J by 2 bases, with 14 bases between. The germline V gene encodes CDR1 GTSNPN and CDR2 SVGIG (reference sequence). The CDR3 covers 14 residues.

The count of this clone is one. One junction end does not reproduce the germline sequence, and a read error may be involved. As DNA, the CDR3 is TGTGCTAGCAGCCTAAGGGACACCTACTACGAGCAGTACTTC. It is translated as CASSLRDTYYEQYF. The chain uses TRBV7-7 and TRBJ2-7; D possibly corresponds to TRBD1 (6 bases). The CDR3 totals 14 residues. CDR1 is SSHAT, CDR2 FNYEAQ, per germline (reference sequence). The full variable domain, with the rest looked up from reference TRBV7-7 and TRBJ2-7, is GAGVSQSPRYKVTKRGQDVTLRCDPISSHATLYWYQQALGQGPEFLTYFNYEAQPDKSGLPSDRFSAERPEGSISTLTIQRTEQRDSAMYRCASSLRDTYYEQYFGPGTRLTVT.